This is a list of T cell receptor beta chains from one sample in a study of CD8 T cells in Susac syndrome. MiXCR was run by TCRdb on the immunoSEQ multiplex PCR reads, yielding one entry per CDR3 protein. The sample carries about 120,000 distinct CDR3 sequences, 95% to 96% recorded once. Sequenced material: CD4+ T cells from PBMCs. The receptors were gathered from a human donor with Susac syndrome. Both conserved end residues are trimmed from each CDR3. Clone size is given for some rows only: seen once, a few or many times, or a class if the clone is expanded.

V gene: TRBV7-2
clone size: .
J gene: TRBJ1-1
CDR3 protein: ASSTQGQVNTEAF

V gene: TRBV29-1
clone size: .
J gene: TRBJ1-1
CDR3 protein: SSEGQLNTEAF

V gene: TRBV29-1
clone size: .
J gene: TRBJ2-7
CDR3 protein: SVLGGVYEQY

V gene: TRBV5-1
clone size: .
J gene: TRBJ2-7
CDR3 protein: ASSRGGNADEQY

V gene: TRBV3-1
clone size: .
J gene: TRBJ2-6
CDR3 protein: ASSQGSASGVGANVLT

V gene: TRBV11-2
clone size: .
J gene: TRBJ2-1
CDR3 protein: ASSRPGLAGEREQF

V gene: TRBV6-5
clone size: .
J gene: TRBJ1-2
CDR3 protein: ASSYIGQPSLGYT

V gene: TRBV5-1
clone size: .
J gene: TRBJ2-7
CDR3 protein: ASSYGTGGKNEQY

V gene: TRBV12-3/TRBV12-4
clone size: .
J gene: TRBJ2-5
CDR3 protein: ASSPGQGTETQY

V gene: TRBV27
clone size: .
J gene: TRBJ1-1
CDR3 protein: ASSSRDRGREAF

V gene: TRBV4-2
clone size: .
J gene: TRBJ1-4
CDR3 protein: ASSQEFNEKLF

V gene: TRBV20-1
clone size: .
J gene: TRBJ2-1
CDR3 protein: SARPHTPGLAGEGQF

V gene: TRBV3-1
clone size: .
J gene: TRBJ2-7
CDR3 protein: ASSQAAGSYEQY

V gene: TRBV6-1
clone size: .
J gene: TRBJ2-5
CDR3 protein: ARSFATWCLQETQY

V gene: TRBV5-6
clone size: .
J gene: TRBJ2-7
CDR3 protein: ASSGKRLSEQY

V gene: TRBV28
clone size: .
J gene: TRBJ2-1
CDR3 protein: ASSPGSLGNEQF

V gene: TRBV20-1
clone size: .
J gene: TRBJ2-1
CDR3 protein: SAREGLEQF

V gene: TRBV2
clone size: .
J gene: TRBJ2-3
CDR3 protein: ASSSASGISTDTQY

V gene: TRBV19
clone size: .
J gene: TRBJ2-6
CDR3 protein: ASSLAGAAGANVLT

V gene: TRBV4-3
clone size: .
J gene: TRBJ2-7
CDR3 protein: ASSQDLGGKTYEQY

V gene: TRBV6-5
clone size: once
J gene: TRBJ2-3
CDR3 protein: ASSYTYYTDTQY

V gene: TRBV2
clone size: .
J gene: TRBJ2-1
CDR3 protein: ASGGSGTGSYNEQF

V gene: TRBV6-1
clone size: .
J gene: TRBJ2-1
CDR3 protein: ASKPPPGLASYNEQF

V gene: TRBV18
clone size: .
J gene: TRBJ1-5
CDR3 protein: ASSRTGGMDQPQH

V gene: TRBV20-1
clone size: .
J gene: TRBJ2-5
CDR3 protein: SARSPLGTTETQY

V gene: TRBV4-3
clone size: .
J gene: TRBJ2-7
CDR3 protein: ASRQGQGTYEQY

V gene: TRBV20-1
clone size: .
J gene: TRBJ1-5
CDR3 protein: SAPQGGSNQPQH

V gene: TRBV20-1
clone size: .
J gene: TRBJ2-6
CDR3 protein: SARERAGANVLT

V gene: TRBV12-3/TRBV12-4
clone size: .
J gene: TRBJ2-2
CDR3 protein: ASSPTWAGGANTGELF

V gene: TRBV9
clone size: .
J gene: TRBJ2-1
CDR3 protein: ASSGIRGGYNEQF

V gene: TRBV29-1
clone size: .
J gene: TRBJ2-7
CDR3 protein: SARTGPYEQY

V gene: TRBV20-1
clone size: .
J gene: TRBJ1-5
CDR3 protein: SAITGTGPFPQH

V gene: TRBV7-8
clone size: once
J gene: TRBJ2-7
CDR3 protein: ASSSSTHEQY

V gene: TRBV28
clone size: .
J gene: TRBJ2-7
CDR3 protein: ASSLSLGTGEGGQY

V gene: TRBV18
clone size: .
J gene: TRBJ2-1
CDR3 protein: ASSPRQAALNEQF

V gene: TRBV15
clone size: once
J gene: TRBJ2-3
CDR3 protein: ATSRAAGSTDTQY

V gene: TRBV5-1
clone size: .
J gene: TRBJ1-1
CDR3 protein: ASSRDTLNTEAF

V gene: TRBV11-2
clone size: .
J gene: TRBJ2-7
CDR3 protein: ASSLSRTETYEQY

V gene: TRBV20-1
clone size: .
J gene: TRBJ2-7
CDR3 protein: SARRPDSGYEQY

V gene: TRBV6-6
clone size: .
J gene: TRBJ2-1
CDR3 protein: ASSSGPGEGEQF

V gene: TRBV20-1
clone size: .
J gene: TRBJ2-1
CDR3 protein: SARLAGTNEQF

V gene: TRBV3-1
clone size: .
J gene: TRBJ1-2
CDR3 protein: ASSQPRTEGYT

V gene: TRBV15
clone size: .
J gene: TRBJ2-6
CDR3 protein: ATSIPGSGANVLT

V gene: TRBV9
clone size: .
J gene: TRBJ1-3
CDR3 protein: ASSVVPEVGNTIY

V gene: TRBV15
clone size: .
J gene: TRBJ2-7
CDR3 protein: ATSRERVGPYEQY

V gene: TRBV28
clone size: .
J gene: TRBJ2-1
CDR3 protein: ASSLGLVVDEQF

V gene: TRBV7-2
clone size: .
J gene: TRBJ2-2
CDR3 protein: ASSLVSGSNTGELF

V gene: TRBV30
clone size: .
J gene: TRBJ1-1
CDR3 protein: AWTRLAEAF

V gene: TRBV6-5
clone size: .
J gene: TRBJ2-1
CDR3 protein: AASGRGYEQF

V gene: TRBV30
clone size: .
J gene: TRBJ1-1
CDR3 protein: AWADDRNTEAF

V gene: TRBV5-1
clone size: once
J gene: TRBJ2-5
CDR3 protein: ASSSSTSGETQY

V gene: TRBV5-4
clone size: .
J gene: TRBJ2-3
CDR3 protein: ASSVIGSGTDTQY

V gene: TRBV20-1
clone size: .
J gene: TRBJ2-4
CDR3 protein: SASGQGGPKNIQY

V gene: TRBV2
clone size: .
J gene: TRBJ1-5
CDR3 protein: ASSVDGGNQPQH

V gene: TRBV18
clone size: .
J gene: TRBJ2-7
CDR3 protein: ASSPPVGVGNEQY

V gene: TRBV24-1
clone size: once
J gene: TRBJ1-2
CDR3 protein: ATSDPRQGLWGYT

V gene: TRBV20-1
clone size: .
J gene: TRBJ2-3
CDR3 protein: SAGGSAGGTQY